Shown below are 17 T cell receptor beta chains from a single sample sequenced in a study of blood T cell repertoires in COVID-19. Data came from immunoSEQ multiplex PCR; TCRdb stores just in-frame clones and leaves some out. The table has 140,000 or so clones, approximately 80% seen once. The material sequenced was PBMCs or T cells enriched from blood (not recorded which). These receptors were taken from a woman between 40 and 50 years old who had recovered from COVID-19.

The V gene is TRBV5-1, the J gene TRBJ2-7; TRBD1 matches at 8 bases. Germline CDR1 SGHRS, CDR2 YFSETQ. CDR3 size: 14 residues. V trimming: 3 bases; J trimming: 3 bases; junction bases outside the gene matches: 5. This CDR3 is CASSSGQGGYEQYF. CDR3 DNA sequence: TGCGCCAGCAGCTCTGGACAGGGAGGCTACGAGCAGTACTTC.

The chain is built from TRBV5-1 and TRBJ1-2; D is perhaps TRBD1 (5 bases). The V end was cut by 0 bases, the J end by 6 bases, with 12 bases between. The CDR3 has 14 residues. Germline V gene lookup returns CDR1 SGHRS and CDR2 YFSETQ. The DNA for the CDR3 is TGCGCCAGCAGCTTGGATGGGGGGAGGAATGGCTACACCTTC. Protein product: CASSLDGGRNGYTF.

This chain uses TRBV24-1 with TRBJ1-5, with a possible D match to TRBD1 (5 bases). V was pared by 4 bases and J by 6 bases, with 15 bases between. CDR3 length: 15 amino acids. Germline V gene sequence: CDR1 KGHDR, CDR2 SFDVKD. CDR3 DNA sequence: TGTGCCACCAGTGACCCTGCCTGGGGGGGTCAGCCCCAGCATTTT. Its protein product is CATSDPAWGGQPQHF.

This clone came up once. The rearrangement uses TRBV5-1 and TRBJ2-1; 9 bases agree with TRBD1. Germline V gives CDR1 SGHRS, CDR2 YFSETQ. Germline trimming cut 3 bases from V and 0 bases from J; bases unmatched to any gene: 10. This CDR3 contains 18 residues. The CDR3 DNA reads TGCGCCAGCAGCTCCCGGGACAGGGCGCTAAGCTCCTACAATGAGCAGTTCTTC. It translates to CASSSRDRALSSYNEQFF.

This clone has just a few counts. J is TRBJ1-5 and V is TRBV12-3 or TRBV12-4; possible D gene TRBD1, 6 bases. Trimming took off 6 bases at V and 4 bases at J, with 10 bases between the two ends. This CDR3 comprises 13 residues. The CDR3 here is CASSPGHNQPQHF. The CDR3 nucleotides are TGTGCCAGCAGCCCGGGACATAATCAGCCCCAGCATTTT.

The chain recombines TRBV5-1 with TRBJ1-1, with TRBD1 matching 9 bases. The CDR3 has 15 amino acids. Trimming cost V 3 bases and J 1 base; bases outside gene matches: 4. Germline CDR1 and CDR2: SGHRS and YFSETQ. In DNA, the CDR3 is TGCGCCAGCAGCTCGTGGACAGGGGAGAACACTGAAGCTTTCTTT. This sequence encodes CASSSWTGENTEAFF.

This sequence joins TRBV5-1 and TRBJ2-5; tentatively, D is TRBD1 (5 bases). Germline V lookup: CDR1 SGHRS, CDR2 YFSETQ. V dropped 2 bases and J dropped 5 bases, with 13 bases sitting between them. CDR3 size: 14 residues. The CDR3 spells CASSLVGAVETQYF. The CDR3 nucleotides read TGCGCCAGCAGCTTAGTTGGGGCGGTGGAGACCCAGTACTTC.

This sequence joins TRBV12-5 and TRBJ2-1, with D tentatively TRBD1 (6 bases). This CDR3 spans 14 amino acids. V lost 0 bases and J lost 5, with 8 bases in between. Germline CDR1 is LGHNT and CDR2 is FRNRAP. The CDR3 spells CASGLVRQDNEQFF. CDR3 sequence (DNA): TGTGCTAGTGGTTTGGTACGACAGGACAATGAGCAGTTCTTC.

The CDR3 DNA reads TGTGCCAGCAGCTCCAATGGGCGGGTGGCCAAAGACTTCGATACGCAGTATTTT. Amino acid sequence: CASSSNGRVAKDFDTQYF. This chain uses TRBV11-3 with TRBJ2-3; TRBD2 might be the D (5 bases). The germline V gene encodes CDR1 SGHNT and CDR2 YENEEA. The CDR3 has 18 residues. V was shortened by 4 bases and J by 6 bases, with 26 bases between the two germline ends.

The rearrangement links TRBV11-2 to TRBJ2-5; TRBD2 matches at 7 bases. V gave up 5 bases and J gave up 2 bases; unmatched junction bases: 8. Germline V gene data show CDR1 as SGHAT and CDR2 as FQNNGV. This CDR3 has 15 amino acids. Here the CDR3 DNA reads TGTGCCAGCAGCGAGACTCCGGGGGGACAAGAGACCCAGTACTTC. Residues: CASSETPGGQETQYF.

This clone has a handful of counts. The CDR3, as DNA: TGTGCCTGGAGTTTACAAACTGAAGCTTTCTTT. Translated: CAWSLQTEAFF. The gene calls are TRBV30 and TRBJ1-1; the D is unclear. In germline, CDR1 is GTSNPN, CDR2 SVGIG (reference sequence). Trimming stripped 2 bases from V and 5 bases from J, with 6 bases between. The CDR3 length is 11 residues.

The chain combines TRBV9 with TRBJ1-2, with 8 bases matching TRBD1. This CDR3 comprises 17 residues. The trim removed 3 bases at V and 4 bases at J, leaving 14 bases unmatched. The germline V gene has CDR1 SGDLS and CDR2 YYNGEE. CDR3 residues: CASSERTGPLPFYGYTF. The CDR3 coding sequence is TGTGCCAGCAGCGAAAGGACAGGGCCCCTACCTTTCTATGGCTACACCTTC.

The rearrangement links TRBV5-6 to TRBJ1-1, with D tentatively TRBD1 (5 bases). CDR3 length equals 13 residues. Trimming cost V 3 bases and J 10 bases, with 16 bases left between them. Germline-derived CDR1 and CDR2 are SGHDT and YYEEEE. CDR3: CASSSGLGLGAFF. The CDR3 nucleotides are TGTGCCAGCAGCTCGGGCTTGGGGCTAGGAGCTTTCTTT.

The V call is TRBV7-6, the J call TRBJ1-2, with TRBD1 matching over 8 bases. CDR1 and CDR2 from the germline V gene are SGHVS and FNYEAQ. The CDR3 runs 17 residues. The V gene end was trimmed by 1 base and the J gene end by 2 bases; junction bases not matched to a gene: 9. CDR3 nucleotide sequence: TGTGCCAGCAGCTTAGTGGCCTCCGACAGGGGAAACTATGGCTACACCTTC. Its translation is CASSLVASDRGNYGYTF.

V is TRBV28 and J is TRBJ1-6, with a tentative D call TRBD1 (5 bases). Germline loops: CDR1 MDHEN, CDR2 SYDVKM. Trimming shortened V by 7 bases and J by 6 bases, and 7 bases separated the two germline ends. CDR3 length: 12 amino acids. The CDR3 region is CASTGGNSPLHF. CDR3 bases: TGTGCCAGCACGGGGGGTAATTCACCCCTCCACTTT. The full variable domain, with the rest looked up from reference TRBV28 and TRBJ1-6, is DVKVTQSSRYLVKRTGEKVFLECVQDMDHENMFWYRQDPGLGLRLIYFSYDVKMKEKGDIPEGYSVSREKKERFSLILESASTNQTSMYLCASTGGNSPLHFGNGTRLTVT.

The chain has TRBV9 and TRBJ2-7, with D uncertain. V was clipped by 0 bases and J by 4 bases, with 11 bases between them. CDR1 and CDR2 from the germline V gene are SGDLS and YYNGEE. The CDR3 runs 14 residues. The CDR3 here is CASSVDPSLYEQYF. The DNA for the CDR3 is TGTGCCAGCAGCGTAGACCCTTCCCTATACGAGCAGTACTTC.

This clone was recorded once. The rearrangement uses TRBV10-3 and TRBJ1-3; tentatively, D is TRBD1 (5 bases). Looked up from germline, CDR1 is ENHRY and CDR2 is SYGVKD. The CDR3 contains 16 residues. Trimming removed 1 base from V and 0 bases from J, with 10 bases in between. This chain's CDR3 is CAISEYRGRSGNTIYF. In DNA, the CDR3 is TGTGCCATCAGTGAGTATAGGGGCCGCTCTGGAAACACCATATATTTT.